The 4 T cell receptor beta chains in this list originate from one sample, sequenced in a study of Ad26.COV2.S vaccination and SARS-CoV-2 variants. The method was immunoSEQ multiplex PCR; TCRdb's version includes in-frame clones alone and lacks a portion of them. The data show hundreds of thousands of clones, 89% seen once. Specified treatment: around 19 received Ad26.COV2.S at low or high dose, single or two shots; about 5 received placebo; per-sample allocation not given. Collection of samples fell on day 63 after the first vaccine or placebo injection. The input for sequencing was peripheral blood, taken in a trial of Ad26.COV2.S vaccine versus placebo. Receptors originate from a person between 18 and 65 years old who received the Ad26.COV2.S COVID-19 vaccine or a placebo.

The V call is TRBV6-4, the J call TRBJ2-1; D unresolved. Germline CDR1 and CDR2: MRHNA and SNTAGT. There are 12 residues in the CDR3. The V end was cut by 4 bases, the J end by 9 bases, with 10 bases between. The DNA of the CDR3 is TGTGCCAGCAGTGCGGCGGTTCTTGAGCAGTTCTTC. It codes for CASSAAVLEQFF.

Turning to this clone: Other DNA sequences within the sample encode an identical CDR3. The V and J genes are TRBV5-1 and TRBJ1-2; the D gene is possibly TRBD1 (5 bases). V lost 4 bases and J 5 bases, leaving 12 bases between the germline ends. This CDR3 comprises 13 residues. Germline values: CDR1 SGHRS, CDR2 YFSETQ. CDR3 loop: CASSPRDGYGYTF. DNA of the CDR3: TGCGCCAGCAGCCCGCGGGACGGGTATGGCTACACCTTC.

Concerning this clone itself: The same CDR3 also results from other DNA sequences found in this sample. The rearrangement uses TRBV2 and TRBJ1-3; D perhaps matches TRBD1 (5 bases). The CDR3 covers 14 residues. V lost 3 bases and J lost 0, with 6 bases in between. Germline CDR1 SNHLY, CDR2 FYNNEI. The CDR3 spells CASSEGVSGNTIYF. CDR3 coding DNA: TGTGCCAGCAGTGAGGGGGTCTCTGGAAACACCATATATTTT.

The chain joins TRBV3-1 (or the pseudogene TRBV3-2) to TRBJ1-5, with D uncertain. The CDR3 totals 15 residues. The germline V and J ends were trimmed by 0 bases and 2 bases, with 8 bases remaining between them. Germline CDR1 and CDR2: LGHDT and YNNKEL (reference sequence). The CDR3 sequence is CASSQDPQGNQPQHF. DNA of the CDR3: TGTGCCAGCAGCCAAGATCCCCAGGGCAATCAGCCCCAGCATTTT.